This T cell receptor (beta chain) was observed in a study of siplizumab effects on memory and regulatory T cells. Clones were read by immunoSEQ multiplex PCR, and TCRdb kept only the in-frame ones, dropping some. The table has tens of thousands of clones, 95% to 98% seen once; the top ten hold around 1%. The germline gives CDR1 MDHEN, CDR2 SYDVKM. V was trimmed by 3 bases and J by 4 bases, leaving 7 bases between them. This CDR3 contains 12 residues. Study-wide results and limits: Roughly 75-95% of proliferating CD4+ or CD8+ clones defied assignment to a naive or memory phenotype.

About this clone itself: The antigen is undetermined.

The chain couples TRBV28 to TRBJ2-7, with D uncertain. This TCR derives from a human donor in good health. Source material: naive CD8+ T cells sorted from blood. The CDR3 DNA reads as TGTGCCAGCAGTTTGCTCCTATACGAGCAGTACTTC. Translation gives CASSLLLYEQYF.